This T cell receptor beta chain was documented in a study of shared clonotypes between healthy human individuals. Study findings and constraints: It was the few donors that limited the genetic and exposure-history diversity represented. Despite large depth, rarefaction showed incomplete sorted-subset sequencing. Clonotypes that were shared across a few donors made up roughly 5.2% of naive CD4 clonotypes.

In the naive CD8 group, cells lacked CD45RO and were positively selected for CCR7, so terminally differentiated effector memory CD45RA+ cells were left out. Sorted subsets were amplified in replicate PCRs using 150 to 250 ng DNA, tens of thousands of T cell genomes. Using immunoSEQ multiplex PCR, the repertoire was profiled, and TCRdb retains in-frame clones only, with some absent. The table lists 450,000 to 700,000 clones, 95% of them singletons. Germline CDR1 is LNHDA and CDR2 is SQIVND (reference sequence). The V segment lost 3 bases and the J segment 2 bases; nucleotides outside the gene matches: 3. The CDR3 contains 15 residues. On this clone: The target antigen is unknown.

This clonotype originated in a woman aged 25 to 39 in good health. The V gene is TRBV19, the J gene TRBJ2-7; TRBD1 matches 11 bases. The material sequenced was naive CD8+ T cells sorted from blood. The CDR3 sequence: CASSIRTGGAYEQYF. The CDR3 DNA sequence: TGTGCCAGTAGTATCCGGACAGGGGGCGCCTACGAGCAGTACTTC.